One and the same sample provided the 5 T cell receptor beta chains below, sequenced in a study of post-analysis software for immune sequencing data. General study results and limits: In patients, about five TRBV segments were more frequent than in controls, with TRBV5-6, TRBV5-1 and TRBV20-1 among them.

TCR beta cDNA libraries included unique molecular identifiers. One entry per CDR3 protein results from TCRdb running MiXCR on the PCR reads. The repertoire holds approximately 690,000 distinct CDR3 sequences, with more than 50% as singletons. These receptors are not linked to any known antigen. Input material: blood. The receptor set was obtained from a girl aged 2 to 10 with multiple sclerosis.

The CDR3 protein is CASSPGRPPQHF. DNA of the CDR3: TGTGCCAGCTCACCGGGGCGCCCGCCCCAGCATTTT. This chain joins TRBV18 and TRBJ1-5; tentative D call: TRBD1 (5 bases). Trimming left V 3 bases short and J 9 bases short, with 9 bases between. Germline V CDR1 and CDR2: KGHSH, LQKENI. CDR3 length: 12 residues.

The chain links TRBV7-2 to TRBJ2-1; 10 nucleotides align to TRBD2. Looked up from germline, CDR1 is SGHTA and CDR2 is FQGNSA. The CDR3 consists of 14 residues. Trimming removed 7 bases from V and 8 bases from J; junction bases left unmatched: 8. The CDR3 region is CASKSGGGHHEQFF. The CDR3 bases are TGTGCCAGCAAGAGCGGGGGGGGCCACCATGAGCAGTTCTTC.

This rearrangement joins TRBV10-1 to TRBJ2-2, with D perhaps matching TRBD1 (6 bases). Germline assignment: CDR1 WNHNN and CDR2 SYGVQD (reference sequence). The CDR3 length is 13 residues. V shed 6 bases and J shed 3 bases, with 8 bases lying between them. The CDR3 here is CASRRTDTGELFF. In DNA, the CDR3 is TGCGCCAGCAGGAGGACAGACACCGGGGAGCTGTTTTTT.

As concerns this clonotype: One end of the junction fails to match germline, which may point to a read error. V is TRBV2 and J is TRBJ2-7; D gene uncertain. The germline V gene encodes CDR1 SNHLY and CDR2 FYNNEI. The CDR3 is 11 residues long. This CDR3 reads CASSVRYEQYF. The CDR3 bases are TGTGCCAGTAGTGTCCGCTACGAGCAGTACTTC.

The chain is built from TRBV10-3 and TRBJ2-5; TRBD2 might be the D (6 bases). V was pared by 6 bases and J by 5 bases, with 13 bases between. Germline CDR1 is ENHRY and CDR2 is SYGVKD. The CDR3 contains 13 residues. DNA of the CDR3: TGTGCCATCAGGGGGGGAGAAGAGGAGACCCAGTACTTC. Encoded protein: CAIRGGEEETQYF.